This entry lists 2 T cell receptor beta chains sequenced from one sample in a study of blood T cell repertoires in COVID-19 (dated by TCRdb to about 2020). Receptor libraries were prepared by the immunoSEQ multiplex PCR assay. The source is immuneACCESS, and TCRdb retained only in-frame sequences with V and J called. Part of the clones is not carried over; for the studies checked, unresolved V genes explain less than half of this, and the remainder is unexplained. Present in this sample are fewer than 300,000 clones, 80% to 90% of which were seen just once. Approximately 4.2% of the sample is in the top ten clones. Sequenced input: PBMCs or T cells enriched from blood (not recorded which). These receptors all stem from a woman in her 30s who had recovered from COVID-19.

This clone appeared once. The genes are TRBV12-3 or TRBV12-4 and TRBJ1-3, with D possibly TRBD1 on 6 matching bases. Trimming removed 8 bases from V and 0 bases from J, with 8 bases in between. The CDR3 length is 13 residues. CDR3 sequence reads: CASGTNSGNTIYF. In DNA, the CDR3 is TGTGCCAGCGGGACAAACTCTGGAAACACCATATATTTT.

This sequence joins TRBV7-9 and TRBJ2-1; D is unclear. Germline CDR1 reads SEHNR; CDR2 reads FQNEAQ (reference sequence). V was pared by 6 bases and J by 5 bases, with 14 bases between. CDR3 length: 14 residues. The CDR3 loop reads CASRPLRLHNEQFF. DNA for the CDR3: TGTGCCAGCAGGCCCTTGAGGTTACACAATGAGCAGTTCTTC.